Sequencing of this T cell receptor beta chain was carried out in a study of OX40 agonist ivuxolimab in advanced cancers. About the research overall: The eligibility criteria allowed prior anti-PD-1, anti-PD-L1 or anti-CTLA-4 therapy, and under 50% had some.

Study outcomes and limitations: Expanded clones belonging to CD8+ T cells outnumbered, on average, those of CD4+.

This CDR3 has 17 residues. Between the trimmed V and J ends, which lost 5 bases and 2 bases, there was a span of 21 bases. Germline CDR1 is SGHTA and CDR2 is FQGNSA. Assay used: immunoSEQ multiplex PCR; TCRdb lists only in-frame clones, some missing. The table records tens of thousands of clones, around 90% of them present only once. Concerning this clone itself: The antigen is undetermined.

The rearrangement links TRBV7-2 to TRBJ1-1; a possible D gene is TRBD1 (5 bases). The sample consisted of CD4+ or CD8+ T cells sorted from blood, taken in a trial of the OX40 agonist ivuxolimab. The clonotype comes from an adult with an advanced solid tumor such as melanoma, head and neck, liver or kidney cancer. Written as DNA, the CDR3 is TGTGCCAGCAGCCCCATAAGGGGTTCGAAAGGAAACACTGAAGCTTTCTTT. Translated: CASSPIRGSKGNTEAFF.